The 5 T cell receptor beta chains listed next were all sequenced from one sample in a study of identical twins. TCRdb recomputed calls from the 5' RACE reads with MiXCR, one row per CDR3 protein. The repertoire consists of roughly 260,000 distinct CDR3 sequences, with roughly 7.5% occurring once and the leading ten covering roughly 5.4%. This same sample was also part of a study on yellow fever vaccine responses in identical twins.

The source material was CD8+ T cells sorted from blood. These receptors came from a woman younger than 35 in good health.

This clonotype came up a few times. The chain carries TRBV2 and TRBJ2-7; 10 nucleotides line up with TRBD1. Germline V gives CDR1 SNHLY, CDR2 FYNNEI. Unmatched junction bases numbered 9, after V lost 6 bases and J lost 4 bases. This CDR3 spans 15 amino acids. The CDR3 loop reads CASREGQGIKYEQYV. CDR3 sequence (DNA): TGTGCCAGCAGGGAGGGACAGGGGATCAAGTACGAGCAGTACGTC.

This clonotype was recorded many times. CDR3 sequence: CASSPNSYSYNEQFF. The CDR3 bases are TGTGCCAGCAGCCCCAACTCGTACTCCTACAATGAGCAGTTCTTC. The chain couples TRBV7-8 to TRBJ2-1, with no clear D. Trimming left V 5 bases short and J 0 bases short, with 11 bases between. Germline loops: CDR1 SGHVS, CDR2 FQNEAQ. CDR3 length: 15 residues. The variable domain in full, completed from reference TRBV7-8 and TRBJ2-1, reads GAGVSQSPRYKVAKRGQDVALRCDPISGHVSLFWYQQALGQGPEFLTYFQNEAQLDKSGLPSDRFFAERPEGSVSTLKIQRTQQEDSAVYLCASSPNSYSYNEQFFGPGTRLTVL.

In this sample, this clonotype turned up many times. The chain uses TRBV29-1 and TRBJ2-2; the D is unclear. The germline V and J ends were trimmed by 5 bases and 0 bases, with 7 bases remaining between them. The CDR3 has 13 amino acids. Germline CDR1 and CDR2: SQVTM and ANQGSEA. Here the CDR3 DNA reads TGCAGCGTTCTGACGTCGAACACCGGGGAGCTGTTTTTT. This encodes CSVLTSNTGELFF.

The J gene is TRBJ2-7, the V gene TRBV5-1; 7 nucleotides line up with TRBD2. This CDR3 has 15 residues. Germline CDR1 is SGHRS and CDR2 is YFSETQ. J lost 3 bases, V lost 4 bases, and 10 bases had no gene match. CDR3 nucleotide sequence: TGCGCCAGCAGCAACCGGGACTACCCGTTCTACGAGCAGTACTTC. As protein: CASSNRDYPFYEQYF.

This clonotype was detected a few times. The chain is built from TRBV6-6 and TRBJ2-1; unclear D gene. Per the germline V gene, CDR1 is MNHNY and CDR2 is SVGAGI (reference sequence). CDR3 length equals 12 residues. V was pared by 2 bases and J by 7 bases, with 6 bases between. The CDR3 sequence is CASSYRWNEQFF. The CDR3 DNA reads TGTGCCAGCAGTTACCGGTGGAATGAGCAGTTCTTC.